The T cell receptor beta chain described here comes from a study of blood T cell repertoires in COVID-19. V lost 6 bases and J 5 bases, leaving 16 bases between the germline ends. This CDR3 contains 15 residues. The V gene's germline CDR1 is KGHSH and CDR2 LQKENI. The method was immunoSEQ multiplex PCR; TCRdb's version includes in-frame clones alone and lacks a portion of them. The profile shows some 200,000 clones, roughly 87% of them singletons. Sequencing was done on a sample of PBMCs or T cells enriched from blood (not recorded which). The sequence was collected from a woman between 25 and 40 years old who had recovered from COVID-19. V is TRBV18 and J is TRBJ2-2; maybe TRBD1 (6 bases). CDR3 protein: CASSHQPQGTGELFF. In nucleotides, the CDR3 is TGTGCCAGCTCCCATCAACCACAGGGTACCGGGGAGCTGTTTTTT.